This T cell receptor (beta chain) was captured in a study of beta chain features in type 1 diabetes. Sequencing targeted expressed TCRB transcripts, as all isolated RNA had been reverse transcribed. Some clones are missing from TCRdb's copy, which holds only in-frame ones; the method was immunoSEQ multiplex PCR. The data contain 310,000 or so clones, approximately 9.9% of them singletons. This CDR3 has 14 amino acids. Deletions cut 7 bases from V and 6 bases from J, with 16 bases between. Germline CDR1 SNHLY, CDR2 FYNNEI. Points on this clone: Its antigen is unknown.

General observations from the study: Researchers report that Type 1 diabetes patients had moderately but significantly shorter TCRB CDR3s across all four CD4+ subsets.

Sequencing used central memory CD4+ T cells from blood. This sequence was found in a man between 25 and 39 years old with type 1 diabetes. V and J are TRBV2 and TRBJ1-5, with a possible D match to TRBD1 (5 bases). The CDR3 sequence: CASKEQAKSQPQHF. The CDR3 nucleotides read TGTGCCAGCAAAGAACAGGCGAAAAGTCAGCCCCAGCATTTT.